This T cell receptor beta chain was obtained from a study of shared clonotypes between healthy human individuals. Turning to the study itself: Every donor yielded three CD4 naive, three CD4 memory, two CD8 naive and one CD8 memory plate.

A note on this clone: Its antigen remains unknown.

General study points: Generation probabilities of non-shared clonotypes were lower (relative to those shared by all four donors).

Sequenced by immunoSEQ multiplex PCR; TCRdb stores in-frame clones only, minus some. The sample has about 600,000 clones, around 97% seen once. The sequence derives from a woman aged 30 to 39 in good health. Specimen: naive CD4+ T cells sorted from blood. The subset is: CD45RA+ positively selected.

The CDR3 sequence is CASSRPLADSYTDTQYF. DNA for the CDR3: TGTGCCAGCAGCCGTCCCCTGGCGGACTCATACACAGATACGCAGTATTTT. J is TRBJ2-3 and V is TRBV7-9; D might be TRBD2 (5 bases). V was shortened by 5 bases and J by 2 bases, with 20 bases between the two germline ends. In germline, CDR1 is SEHNR, CDR2 FQNEAQ (reference sequence). The CDR3 has 17 amino acids.